This TCR beta chain was sequenced during a study of blood T cell repertoires in COVID-19. Overall study: Acute and convalescent COVID-19 specimens originated in the United States, Italy and Spain. Sample material is recorded as cDNA or gDNA derived from T cells, B-cell-depleted T cells, or PBMCs.

This clone was recorded only once. Authors' methods: Reference gene primer amplification yielded estimated nucleated cell counts. Data came from immunoSEQ multiplex PCR; TCRdb stores just in-frame clones and leaves some out. V, J and clone size reflect that table, while D and trimming were determined from the DNA. The data hold about 160,000 clones, with over 70% observed a single time. The CDR3 loop spans 13 amino acids. From germline, CDR1 is MNHNS and CDR2 SASEGT. V was shortened by 3 bases and J by 1 base, with 4 bases between the two germline ends. The receptor comes from a woman of 80 years or more with active or convalescent COVID-19. This sequence joins TRBV6-1 and TRBJ1-3; D is ambiguous. Sequencing was performed on peripheral blood. CDR3 region: CASSDESGNTIYF. CDR3 coding DNA: TGTGCCAGCAGTGACGAGTCTGGAAACACCATATATTTT.